The clone carrying this TCR beta chain was counted between two and nine times. As originally analysed: Estimation of nucleated cell counts relied on the amplification of reference gene primers. The data were produced by immunoSEQ multiplex PCR, yet TCRdb's version contains in-frame clones alone and is incomplete. The V and J calls and clone size are taken from that table; D and trimming were inferred from the DNA. The top ten hold under 1.2% of the sample, which has 370,000 or so clones, 81% seen once. V lost 4 bases and J lost 0, with 19 bases in between. The CDR3 loop spans 17 amino acids. Germline assignment: CDR1 SGHRS and CDR2 YFSETQ. This sample was taken from a study of blood T cell repertoires in COVID-19. Study as a whole: Researchers got acute and convalescent COVID-19 samples from the United States, Italy and Spain.

This receptor was obtained from a human donor with acute or convalescent COVID-19. The donor label of this sample is uncertain. Sequencing was performed on peripheral blood. The chain couples TRBV5-1 to TRBJ2-5; the D gene is possibly TRBD1 (7 bases). The CDR3 reads CASSLGGRQGNQETQYF. CDR3 sequence (DNA): TGCGCCAGCAGCCTCGGGGGAAGACAGGGCAACCAAGAGACCCAGTACTTC.